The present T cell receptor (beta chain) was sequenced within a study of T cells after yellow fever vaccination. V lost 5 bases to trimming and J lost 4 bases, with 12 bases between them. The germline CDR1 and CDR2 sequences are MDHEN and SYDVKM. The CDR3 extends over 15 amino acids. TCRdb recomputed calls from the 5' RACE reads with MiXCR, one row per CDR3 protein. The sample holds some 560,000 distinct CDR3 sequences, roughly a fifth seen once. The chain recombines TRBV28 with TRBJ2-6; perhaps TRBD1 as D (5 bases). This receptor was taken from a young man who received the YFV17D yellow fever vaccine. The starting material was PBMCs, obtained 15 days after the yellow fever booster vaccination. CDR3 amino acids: CASSITGAGANVLTF. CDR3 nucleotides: TGTGCCAGCAGTATAACAGGTGCCGGGGCCAACGTCCTGACTTTC.